One sample yielded the 6 T cell receptor beta chains listed below, sequenced in a study of identical twins. TCRdb analysed the 5' RACE reads with MiXCR anew, one entry per CDR3 protein. The table shows under 250,000 distinct CDR3 sequences, with 7.5% occurring only once. In addition, the sample was reused for a study of yellow fever vaccine responses in identical twins.

Sequencing was done on a sample of CD8+ T cells sorted from blood. The receptor set was obtained from a woman aged 18 to 35 in good health.

This clonotype was detected a few times. This chain connects TRBV6-1 to TRBJ2-5, with D maybe TRBD2 (6 bases). The CDR3 runs 15 residues. Germline V gives CDR1 MNHNS, CDR2 SASEGT. Trimming removed 4 bases from V and 4 bases from J, with 16 bases in between. The CDR3 protein is CASSVKGTFPETQYF. In DNA, the CDR3 is TGTGCCAGCAGTGTGAAGGGGACTTTCCCAGAGACCCAGTACTTC.

The V call is TRBV2, the J call TRBJ2-1, with TRBD2 identical over 10 bases. Germline CDR1 and CDR2: SNHLY and FYNNEI. J gave up 3 bases and V 6 bases, and 5 bases lay outside the gene matches. This CDR3 is 15 amino acids long. The CDR3 reads CASSRTSGYYNEQFF. Here the CDR3 DNA reads TGTGCCAGCAGCAGGACTAGCGGCTACTACAATGAGCAGTTCTTC.

The table lists this clonotype with many counts. The V and J genes are TRBV7-7 and TRBJ2-5; TRBD2 is a possible D gene (6 bases). V lost 1 base to trimming and J lost 3 bases, with 15 bases between them. The germline V gene encodes CDR1 SSHAT and CDR2 FNYEAQ (reference sequence). This CDR3 spans 16 amino acids. In DNA form, the CDR3 reads TGTGCCAGCAGCTTAGGCGGGACGTCAGAGGAAGAGACCCAGTACTTC. As protein: CASSLGGTSEEETQYF.

This clonotype was detected only once. The rearrangement uses TRBV7-9 and TRBJ2-7; 7 bases match TRBD1. Unmatched junction bases numbered 7, after V lost 5 bases and J lost 3 bases. CDR1 is SEHNR and CDR2 is FQNEAQ in the germline V gene (reference sequence). This CDR3 spans 14 amino acids. In DNA, the CDR3 is TGTGCCAGCAGCCAGACAGGGATAAACTACGAGCAGTACTTC. It translates to CASSQTGINYEQYF.

This clonotype was recorded at least ten times. This chain uses TRBV12-3 or TRBV12-4 with TRBJ2-7; D not resolved. The CDR3 runs 15 residues. V shed 1 base and J shed 5 bases, with 15 bases lying between them. CDR3 loop: CASSLEYTRVDEQYF. The CDR3 DNA follows: TGTGCCAGCAGTTTAGAGTATACAAGAGTGGACGAGCAGTACTTC.

In this sample, this clonotype turned up many times. The V and J genes are TRBV5-1 and TRBJ2-7, with 8 bases matching TRBD2. Trimming took 3 bases from V and 4 from J; bases not matched to a gene: 6. Germline V gene sequence: CDR1 SGHRS, CDR2 YFSETQ. The CDR3 spans 14 residues. DNA of the CDR3: TGCGCCAGCAGCTCTCGGGGGGGGTCGTACGAGCAGTACTTC. Encoded protein: CASSSRGGSYEQYF.